This entry lists 8 T cell receptor beta chains sequenced from one sample in a study of CD8 T cells in Susac syndrome. Random hexamers served to reverse transcribe roughly 0.45 to 1 ug RNA. TCRdb processed the immunoSEQ multiplex PCR reads anew with MiXCR; each CDR3 protein has one entry. Of about 120,000 distinct CDR3 sequences listed, around 94% are singletons. The sample consisted of CD4+ T cells from PBMCs. Receptors were obtained from a human donor in good health.

The rearrangement uses TRBV25-1 and TRBJ1-4; 7 nucleotides align to TRBD1. Germline CDR1 reads MGHDK; CDR2 reads SYGVNS. Trimming removed 3 bases from V and 5 bases from J; junction bases left unmatched: 6. This CDR3 region has 15 residues. Written as DNA, the CDR3 is TGTGCCAGCAGTGACAGGACAGGACACAATGAAAAACTGTTTTTT. As protein: CASSDRTGHNEKLFF.

The chain is built from TRBV20-1 and TRBJ2-1, with D possibly called TRBD1 or TRBD2 (5 bases each). The CDR3 has 12 residues. CDR1 is DFQATT and CDR2 is SNEGSKA in the germline V gene (reference sequence). Trimming cost V 6 bases and J 7 bases, with 13 bases left between them. CDR3 region: CSALGDLNEQFF. CDR3 in DNA: TGCAGTGCCCTTGGGGACCTAAATGAGCAGTTCTTC.

CDR3 in DNA: TGTGCCAGCAGACCGGAGGCGGGACATACCAACACCGGGGAGCTGTTTTTT. Its protein product is CASRPEAGHTNTGELFF. The chain carries TRBV7-9 and TRBJ2-2; D may match TRBD1 or TRBD2 (6 bases each). This CDR3 spans 17 amino acids. Germline CDR1 SEHNR, CDR2 FQNEAQ (reference sequence). V was shortened by 6 bases and J by 2 bases, with 19 bases between the two germline ends.

This chain joins TRBV27 and TRBJ2-3; 7 bases map to TRBD1. The CDR3 has 15 residues. Trimming at V came to 5 bases and at J to 0 bases, leaving 5 bases not matched to a gene. Germline V gene lookup returns CDR1 MNHEY and CDR2 SMNVEV (reference sequence). CDR3 coding DNA: TGTGCCAGCAGTCGTAGGACAGGAAGCACAGATACGCAGTATTTT. Translating gives CASSRRTGSTDTQYF.

The rearrangement links TRBV5-4 to TRBJ1-1; D might be TRBD1 (5 bases). V was clipped by 4 bases and J by 3 bases, with 16 bases between them. CDR3 length equals 15 residues. CDR1 and CDR2 (germline): SGHNT, YYREEE (reference sequence). This chain's CDR3 is CASSPRGESDTEAFF. The CDR3 DNA follows: TGTGCCAGCAGCCCCCGAGGGGAGAGTGACACTGAAGCTTTCTTT.

The chain recombines TRBV7-6 with TRBJ2-5; D ambiguous. Germline V gene lookup returns CDR1 SGHVS and CDR2 FNYEAQ. The CDR3 is 15 amino acids. V shed 5 bases and J shed 4 bases, with 17 bases lying between them. The CDR3 region is CASSPSGVRAETQYF. In DNA, the CDR3 is TGTGCCAGCAGCCCCTCGGGCGTAAGGGCAGAGACCCAGTACTTC.

This chain links TRBV7-9 with TRBJ1-6, with TRBD1 matching 9 bases. This CDR3 has 16 amino acids. J lost 9 bases, V lost 2 bases, and 8 bases had no gene match. Germline V gene data show CDR1 as SEHNR and CDR2 as FQNEAQ (reference sequence). Here the CDR3 reads CASSLPGQGKGSPLHF. The DNA of the CDR3 is TGTGCCAGCAGCTTACCGGGACAGGGAAAGGGTTCACCCCTCCACTTT.

The J gene is TRBJ2-3, the V gene TRBV20-1, with D possibly TRBD1 on 5 matching bases. The V and J ends lost 6 bases and 0 bases respectively, with 13 bases between them. This CDR3 is built from 14 residues. Germline lookup yields CDR1 DFQATT and CDR2 SNEGSKA (reference sequence). CDR3 loop: CSAVDSGSTDTQYF. The CDR3 nucleotides are TGCAGTGCCGTCGACAGTGGGAGCACAGATACGCAGTATTTT.